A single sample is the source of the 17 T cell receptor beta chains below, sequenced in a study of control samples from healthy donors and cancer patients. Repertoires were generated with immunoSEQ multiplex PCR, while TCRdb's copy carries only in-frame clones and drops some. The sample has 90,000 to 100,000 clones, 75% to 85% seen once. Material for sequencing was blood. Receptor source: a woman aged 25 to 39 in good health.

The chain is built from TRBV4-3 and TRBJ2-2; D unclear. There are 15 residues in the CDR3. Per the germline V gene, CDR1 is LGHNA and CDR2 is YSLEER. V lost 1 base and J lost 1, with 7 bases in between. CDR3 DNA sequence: TGCGCCAGCAGCCAAGTAAATGGGAACACCGGGGAGCTGTTTTTT. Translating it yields CASSQVNGNTGELFF.

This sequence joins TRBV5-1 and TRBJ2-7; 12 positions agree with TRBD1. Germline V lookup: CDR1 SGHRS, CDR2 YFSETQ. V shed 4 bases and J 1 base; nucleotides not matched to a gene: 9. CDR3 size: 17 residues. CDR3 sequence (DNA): TGCGCCAGCAGCACCCCCGGGACAGGGGGCTCTTCCTACGAGCAGTACTTC. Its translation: CASSTPGTGGSSYEQYF. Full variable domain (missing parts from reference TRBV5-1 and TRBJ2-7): KAGVTQTPRYLIKTRGQQVTLSCSPISGHRSVSWYQQTPGQGLQFLFEYFSETQRNKGNFPGRFSGRQFSNSRSEMNVSTLELGDSALYLCASSTPGTGGSSYEQYFGPGTRLTVT.

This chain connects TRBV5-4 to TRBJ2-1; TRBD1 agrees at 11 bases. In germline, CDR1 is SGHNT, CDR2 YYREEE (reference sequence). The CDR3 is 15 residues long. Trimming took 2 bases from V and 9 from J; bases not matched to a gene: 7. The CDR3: CASSLPGQGGSEQFF. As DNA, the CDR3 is TGTGCCAGCAGCTTACCGGGACAGGGGGGGAGTGAGCAGTTCTTC.

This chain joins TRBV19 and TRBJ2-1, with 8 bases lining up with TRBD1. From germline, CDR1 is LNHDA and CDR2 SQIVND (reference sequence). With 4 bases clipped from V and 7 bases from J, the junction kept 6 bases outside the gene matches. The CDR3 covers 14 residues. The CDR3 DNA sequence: TGTGCCAGTAGTAGCCAAAGGACAGGGAATGAGCAGTTCTTC. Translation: CASSSQRTGNEQFF.

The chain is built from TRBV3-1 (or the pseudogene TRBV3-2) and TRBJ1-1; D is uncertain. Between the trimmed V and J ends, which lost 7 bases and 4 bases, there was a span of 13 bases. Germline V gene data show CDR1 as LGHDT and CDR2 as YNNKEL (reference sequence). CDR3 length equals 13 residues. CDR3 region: CASIGWGGTEAFF. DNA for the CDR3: TGTGCCAGCATAGGATGGGGTGGCACTGAAGCTTTCTTT.

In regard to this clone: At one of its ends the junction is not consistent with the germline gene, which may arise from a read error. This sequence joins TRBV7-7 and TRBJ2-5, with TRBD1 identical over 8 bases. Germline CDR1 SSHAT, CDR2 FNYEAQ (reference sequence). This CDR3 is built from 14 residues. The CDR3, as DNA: TGTGCTAGCAGCTCCGACAGGGGTATGGAGACCCAGTACTTC. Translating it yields CASSSDRGMETQYF.

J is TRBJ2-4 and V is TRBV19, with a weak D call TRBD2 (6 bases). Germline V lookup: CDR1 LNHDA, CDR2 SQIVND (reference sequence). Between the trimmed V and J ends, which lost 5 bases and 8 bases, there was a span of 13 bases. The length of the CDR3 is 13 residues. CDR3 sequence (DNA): TGTGCCAGTAGTTTGGTGGAGGGCTACATTCAGTACTTC. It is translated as CASSLVEGYIQYF. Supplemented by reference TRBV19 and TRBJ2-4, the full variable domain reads DGGITQSPKYLFRKEGQNVTLSCEQNLNHDAMYWYRQDPGQGLRLIYYSQIVNDFQKGDIAEGYSVSREKKESFPLTVTSAQKNPTAFYLCASSLVEGYIQYFGAGTRLSVL.

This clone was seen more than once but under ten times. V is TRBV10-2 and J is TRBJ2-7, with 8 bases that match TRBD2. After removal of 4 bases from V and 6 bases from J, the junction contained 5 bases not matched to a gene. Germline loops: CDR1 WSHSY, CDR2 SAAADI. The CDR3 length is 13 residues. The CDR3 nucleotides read TGCGCCAGCAGTGGAACTAGCGGAGGCGAGCAGTACTTC. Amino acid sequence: CASSGTSGGEQYF.

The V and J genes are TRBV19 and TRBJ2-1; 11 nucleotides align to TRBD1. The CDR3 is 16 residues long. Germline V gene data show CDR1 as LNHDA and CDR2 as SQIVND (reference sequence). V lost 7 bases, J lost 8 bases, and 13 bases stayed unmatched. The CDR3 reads CASKAFEDRGHDEQFF. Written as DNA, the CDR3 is TGTGCCAGTAAAGCCTTTGAGGACAGGGGGCACGATGAGCAGTTCTTC.

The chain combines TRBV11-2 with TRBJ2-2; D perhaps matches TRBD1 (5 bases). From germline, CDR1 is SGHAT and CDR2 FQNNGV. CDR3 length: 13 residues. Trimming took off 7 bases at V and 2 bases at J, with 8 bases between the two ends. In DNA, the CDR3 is TGTGCCAGCACAGGGATTAACACCGGGGAGCTGTTTTTT. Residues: CASTGINTGELFF.

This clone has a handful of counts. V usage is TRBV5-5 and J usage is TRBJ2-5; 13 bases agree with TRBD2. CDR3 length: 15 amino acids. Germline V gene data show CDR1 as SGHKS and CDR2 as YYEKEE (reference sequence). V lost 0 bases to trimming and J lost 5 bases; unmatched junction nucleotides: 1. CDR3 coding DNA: TGTGCCAGCAGCTTGGAGGGACTAGCGGGGGAGACCCAGTACTTC. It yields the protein CASSLEGLAGETQYF.

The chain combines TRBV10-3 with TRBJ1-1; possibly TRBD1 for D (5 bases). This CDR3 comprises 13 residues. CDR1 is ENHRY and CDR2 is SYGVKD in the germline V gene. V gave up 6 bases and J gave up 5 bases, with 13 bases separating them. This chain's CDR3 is CAISPRDSTEAFF. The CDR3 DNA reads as TGTGCCATCAGCCCCAGGGATAGTACTGAAGCTTTCTTT.

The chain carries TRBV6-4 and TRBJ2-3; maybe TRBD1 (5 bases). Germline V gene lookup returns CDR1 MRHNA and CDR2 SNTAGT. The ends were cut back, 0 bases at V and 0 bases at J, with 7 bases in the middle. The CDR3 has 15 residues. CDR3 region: CASSDSQVSTDTQYF. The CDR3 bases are TGTGCCAGCAGTGACTCACAGGTCAGCACAGATACGCAGTATTTT.

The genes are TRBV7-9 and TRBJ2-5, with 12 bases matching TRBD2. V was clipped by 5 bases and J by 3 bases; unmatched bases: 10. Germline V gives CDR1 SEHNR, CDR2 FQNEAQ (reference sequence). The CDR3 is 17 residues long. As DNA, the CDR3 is TGTGCCAGCAGCAAACTAGCGGGGGGAATAACAAAAGAGACCCAGTACTTC. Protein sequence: CASSKLAGGITKETQYF.

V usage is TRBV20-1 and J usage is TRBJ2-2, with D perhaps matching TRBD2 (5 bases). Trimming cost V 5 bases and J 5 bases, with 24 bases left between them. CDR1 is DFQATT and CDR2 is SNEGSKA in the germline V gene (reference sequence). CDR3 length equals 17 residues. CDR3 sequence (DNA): TGCAGTGCTGGTGGTGCGGGTACTACCCTCGGAACCGGGGAGCTGTTTTTT. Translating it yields CSAGGAGTTLGTGELFF.

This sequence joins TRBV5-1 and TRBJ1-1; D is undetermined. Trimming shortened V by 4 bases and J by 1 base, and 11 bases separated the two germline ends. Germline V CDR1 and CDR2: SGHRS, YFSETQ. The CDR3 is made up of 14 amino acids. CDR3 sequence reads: CASSPGLTNTEAFF. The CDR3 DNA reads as TGCGCCAGCAGCCCCGGACTGACGAACACTGAAGCTTTCTTT.

CDR3 residues: CASSSGQVYGAFF. Written as DNA, the CDR3 is TGCGCCAGCAGCTCCGGACAGGTCTACGGAGCTTTCTTT. The chain links TRBV5-1 to TRBJ1-1; 7 nucleotides match TRBD1. The CDR3 is 13 amino acids. CDR1 SGHRS and CDR2 YFSETQ come from the germline V gene. Germline trimming cut 3 bases from V and 10 bases from J; bases unmatched to any gene: 9.